Below are 15 T cell receptor beta chains sequenced from a single sample in a study of control samples from healthy donors and cancer patients. Profiling relied on immunoSEQ multiplex PCR, and the TCRdb table lists in-frame clones only, not all of them. Here the sample spans 90,000 or so clones, 88% being singletons. The material sequenced was blood. These receptor sequences come from a woman between 70 and 85 years old in good health.

This sequence joins TRBV27 and TRBJ2-4, with D maybe TRBD1 (6 bases). This CDR3 spans 14 amino acids. Germline CDR1 is MNHEY and CDR2 is SMNVEV (reference sequence). Trimming removed 6 bases from V and 6 bases from J, with 15 bases in between. CDR3 nucleotides: TGTGCCAGCAGCTGGGGCAGGGGAATAAACATTCAGTACTTC. It translates to CASSWGRGINIQYF.

The V call is TRBV12-3 or TRBV12-4, the J call TRBJ1-1; the D is unclear. The CDR3 extends over 13 amino acids. V was trimmed by 2 bases and J by 1 base, leaving 5 bases between them. The CDR3 DNA is TGTGCCAGCAGTTTAATCAGGAACACTGAAGCTTTCTTT. The encoded protein is CASSLIRNTEAFF.

This clone was seen a handful of times. The V gene is TRBV11-3, the J gene TRBJ1-1, with 7 nucleotides matching TRBD1. Germline CDR1 is SGHNT and CDR2 is YENEEA. Trimming at V came to 5 bases and at J to 1 base, leaving 7 bases not matched to a gene. This CDR3 spans 15 amino acids. CDR3 sequence: CASSPRGQPNTEAFF. In DNA form, the CDR3 reads TGTGCCAGCAGCCCCAGGGGACAGCCGAACACTGAAGCTTTCTTT.

A note on this clone: The sample carries other DNA sequences with the same CDR3. The chain carries TRBV12-3 or TRBV12-4 and TRBJ1-6; TRBD1 agrees at 8 bases. This CDR3 contains 13 residues. Trimming cost V 5 bases and J 10 bases; bases outside gene matches: 4. The CDR3 protein is CASSGQGRSPLHF. CDR3 in DNA: TGTGCCAGCAGTGGACAGGGACGGTCACCCCTCCACTTT.

The chain carries TRBV11-2 and TRBJ2-7; D is ambiguous. CDR1 SGHAT and CDR2 FQNNGV come from the germline V gene. This CDR3 has 14 amino acids. The V end was cut by 5 bases, the J end by 6 bases, with 17 bases between. The CDR3 here is CASSPSNREAEQYF. The CDR3 region has the DNA TGTGCCAGCAGCCCATCCAACCGCGAGGCCGAGCAGTACTTC.

The rearrangement joins TRBV19 to TRBJ2-7; the match to TRBD1 covers 7 bases. This CDR3 contains 15 residues. Germline CDR1 is LNHDA and CDR2 is SQIVND (reference sequence). V gave up 8 bases and J gave up 3 bases; unmatched junction bases: 13. CDR3 DNA sequence: TGTGCCAGTGGGTCGGCTCGCGCAGGGGGCTACGAGCAGTACTTC. This sequence encodes CASGSARAGGYEQYF.

V usage is TRBV14 and J usage is TRBJ2-3, with TRBD2 matching over 7 bases. The germline V gene has CDR1 SGHDN and CDR2 FVKESK. The CDR3 is made up of 16 amino acids. J was trimmed by 2 bases and V by 4 bases; bases with no gene match: 9. The CDR3 DNA sequence: TGTGCCAGCAGCCTCGAAATTAGCGGGCACACAGATACGCAGTATTTT. Its translation is CASSLEISGHTDTQYF.

The chain recombines TRBV5-1 with TRBJ1-4; TRBD1 agrees at 10 bases. The V gene end was trimmed by 4 bases and the J gene end by 2 bases; junction bases not matched to a gene: 5. The CDR3 sequence is 16 residues long. Per germline, CDR1 SGHRS and CDR2 YFSETQ. Here the CDR3 DNA reads TGCGCCAGCAGCCCCGGGACAGGGGTTACTAATGAAAAACTGTTTTTT. Translated: CASSPGTGVTNEKLFF.

The J gene is TRBJ1-1, the V gene TRBV5-1; tentative D call: TRBD1 (6 bases). Germline V CDR1 and CDR2: SGHRS, YFSETQ. The germline V and J ends were trimmed by 4 bases and 10 bases, with 23 bases remaining between them. This CDR3 has 15 amino acids. The CDR3 spells CASSVGQGLSGGAFF. CDR3 in DNA: TGCGCCAGCAGCGTCGGCCAGGGGTTGAGTGGCGGAGCTTTCTTT.

This sequence joins TRBV5-4 and TRBJ1-5; 8 nucleotides agree with TRBD1. The CDR3 has 15 residues. Germline V lookup: CDR1 SGHNT, CDR2 YYREEE (reference sequence). V lost 0 bases to trimming and J lost 6 bases; unmatched junction nucleotides: 5. CDR3 nucleotide sequence: TGTGCCAGCAGCTTGGGGGGACAGGCGAGTCAGCCCCAGCATTTT. Encoded protein: CASSLGGQASQPQHF.

The CDR3 reads CASSLLVDTQYF. CDR3 coding DNA: TGTGCCAGCAGTTTGCTGGTAGATACGCAGTATTTT. This chain uses TRBV25-1 with TRBJ2-3, with D unresolved. The germline V gene encodes CDR1 MGHDK and CDR2 SYGVNS. V dropped 5 bases and J dropped 5 bases, with 8 bases sitting between them. This CDR3 is built from 12 residues.

As to this clone: Other DNA sequences from this sample encode an identical CDR3 as well. The CDR3 DNA follows: TGTGCCAGCAGTCCTAGCGGGGGGGCCTACGAGCAGTACTTC. Residues: CASSPSGGAYEQYF. The chain carries TRBV3-1 (or the pseudogene TRBV3-2) and TRBJ2-7; 12 bases match TRBD2. With V trimmed by 6 bases and J by 2 bases, 2 bases remained unmatched. Germline CDR1 is LGHDT and CDR2 is YNNKEL (reference sequence). CDR3 size: 14 residues.

The rearrangement links TRBV6-2 or TRBV6-3 to TRBJ2-7; 9 bases are shared with TRBD1. The CDR3 has 17 amino acids. J gave up 3 bases and V 5 bases, and 14 bases lay outside the gene matches. The V gene's germline CDR1 is MNHEY and CDR2 SVGEGT. The CDR3 spells CASSDPGTGRNNYEQYF. CDR3 nucleotide sequence: TGTGCCAGCAGTGACCCCGGGACAGGGCGTAACAACTACGAGCAGTACTTC.

The chain joins TRBV5-5 to TRBJ2-3, with a tentative D call TRBD2 (6 bases). The CDR3 consists of 17 residues. V was trimmed by 1 base and J by 1 base, leaving 16 bases between them. The germline CDR1 and CDR2 sequences are SGHKS and YYEKEE (reference sequence). For the CDR3, the DNA is TGTGCCAGCAGCTTGTACTTCTCGGGGGTCGGCACAGATACGCAGTATTTT. Encoded protein: CASSLYFSGVGTDTQYF.

The gene calls are TRBV9 and TRBJ2-7; 11 nucleotides line up with TRBD2. Unmatched junction bases numbered 4, after V lost 3 bases and J lost 2 bases. Germline V gene lookup returns CDR1 SGDLS and CDR2 YYNGEE. This CDR3 has 15 residues. CDR3 nucleotides: TGTGCCAGCAGCGCGGGACTAGCGGAGACCTACGAGCAGTACTTC. This gives the protein CASSAGLAETYEQYF.